This TCR beta chain was sequenced in a study of Graves' ophthalmopathy and Graves' hyperthyroidism. This CDR3 has 13 amino acids. The germline CDR1 and CDR2 sequences are ENHRY and SYGVKD. RNA transcripts served as template for amplifying TCR beta CDR3 sequences. RT-PCR with HTBI primers came first, then second-round multiplex PCR. One entry per CDR3 protein, called by TCRdb with MiXCR from the multiplex PCR reads. The sample carries about 660,000 distinct CDR3 sequences, about 40% recorded once. This clonotype was picked up one time. The junction does not match germline at one end; this may be a read error.

The sequencing sample was made of peripheral blood. This TCR was sampled from an adult man with Graves' ophthalmopathy. The J gene is TRBJ2-1, the V gene TRBV10-3, with D hard to call. Written as DNA, the CDR3 is TGTGCCAGCAGTTGGACCCTACTTGGGGAGCAGTTCTTC. Translated: CASSWTLLGEQFF.